The 24 T cell receptor beta chains listed next were all sequenced from one sample in a study of T-cell reconstitution after alpha-beta-depleted transplantation in children. Unique molecular identifiers were used to barcode this TCRbeta library. TCRdb fed the PCR reads into MiXCR, producing one record per CDR3 protein. The sample shows roughly 590,000 distinct CDR3 sequences, over 15% of them seen only once. The source was PBMCs from the stem cell graft donor, collected from the stem cell graft. These receptors all come from a human donor who donated a stem cell graft to a child with acute myeloid leukemia.

The chain recombines TRBV11-2 with TRBJ2-3; D is perhaps TRBD1 (6 bases). V was trimmed by 1 base and J by 0 bases, leaving 11 bases between them. The CDR3 length is 16 residues. Germline V CDR1 and CDR2: SGHAT, FQNNGV. CDR3: CASSLGWQGSTDTQYF. Written as DNA, the CDR3 is TGTGCCAGCAGCTTAGGGTGGCAGGGGAGCACAGATACGCAGTATTTT.

The chain links TRBV12-3 or TRBV12-4 to TRBJ2-2, with D possibly being TRBD1 (6 bases). The CDR3 sequence is 16 residues long. V was shortened by 5 bases and J by 7 bases, with 20 bases between the two germline ends. The CDR3 protein is CASSRRSTGSHGELFF. The CDR3 nucleotides are TGTGCCAGCAGTCGTCGGTCGACAGGTTCCCACGGGGAGCTGTTTTTT.

This clonotype was seen more than once but under ten times. The rearrangement links TRBV5-1 to TRBJ1-2; D not resolved. There are 15 residues in the CDR3. Trimming cost V 0 bases and J 6 bases, with 15 bases left between them. From germline, CDR1 is SGHRS and CDR2 YFSETQ. DNA for the CDR3: TGCGCCAGCAGCTTGGATAGCGACGGGTTCAATGGCTACACCTTC. Its protein product is CASSLDSDGFNGYTF.

The chain combines TRBV20-1 with TRBJ2-1, with D possibly being TRBD2 (6 bases). V lost 5 bases, J lost 7 bases, and 21 bases lay in between. CDR3 length: 15 residues. In germline, CDR1 is DFQATT, CDR2 SNEGSKA (reference sequence). For the CDR3, the DNA is TGCAGTGCTCTCCCGGGACTCCGAGCGAATAATGAGCAGTTCTTC. The encoded protein is CSALPGLRANNEQFF.

This clonotype occurred once. This rearrangement joins TRBV7-9 to TRBJ2-7, with 7 positions matching TRBD1. The CDR3 loop spans 14 amino acids. CDR1 is SEHNR, CDR2 FQNEAQ, per germline (reference sequence). V shed 0 bases, J shed 3 bases, and the junction held 2 bases outside the gene matches. In DNA, the CDR3 is TGTGCCAGCAGCTTAGCGGGACAGTTCTACGAGCAGTACTTC. Protein: CASSLAGQFYEQYF.

This clonotype was observed at least ten times. The chain carries TRBV7-7 and TRBJ2-7; D gene unclear. V lost 5 bases to trimming and J lost 6 bases, with 20 bases between them. The germline V gene encodes CDR1 SSHAT and CDR2 FNYEAQ (reference sequence). CDR3 size: 15 residues. The CDR3 nucleotides are TGTGCCAGCAGCCCTCTAATGGCGCAATATCGCGAGCAGTACTTC. This encodes CASSPLMAQYREQYF. Using reference TRBV7-7 and TRBJ2-7 for the parts outside the CDR3, the full variable domain is GAGVSQSPRYKVTKRGQDVTLRCDPISSHATLYWYQQALGQGPEFLTYFNYEAQPDKSGLPSDRFSAERPEGSISTLTIQRTEQRDSAMYRCASSPLMAQYREQYFGPGTRLTVT.

The table lists this clonotype with a few counts. The chain joins TRBV7-2 to TRBJ2-1; tentatively, D is TRBD1 (6 bases). This CDR3 has 15 residues. Deletions cut 1 base from V and 4 bases from J, with 11 bases between. The germline V gene encodes CDR1 SGHTA and CDR2 FQGNSA. The CDR3 protein is CASSLEGGVYNEQFF. In nucleotides, the CDR3 is TGTGCCAGCAGCTTAGAAGGGGGAGTATACAATGAGCAGTTCTTC.

The V and J genes are TRBV6-5 and TRBJ1-1; tentative D call: TRBD1 (5 bases). This CDR3 region has 15 residues. Germline-derived CDR1 and CDR2 are MNHEY and SVGAGI. The V and J ends lost 0 bases and 4 bases respectively, with 12 bases between them. The chain's CDR3 is CASSYSRGASTEAFF. As DNA, the CDR3 is TGTGCCAGCAGTTACTCGAGAGGGGCTTCCACTGAAGCTTTCTTT.

This clonotype appeared a few times. This chain links TRBV7-9 with TRBJ2-2; D is undetermined. The germline gives CDR1 SEHNR, CDR2 FQNEAQ (reference sequence). The CDR3 extends over 14 amino acids. The ends were cut back, 4 bases at V and 6 bases at J, with 12 bases in the middle. This CDR3 is CASSSDVRPGELFF. The DNA for the CDR3 is TGTGCCAGCAGCTCGGACGTGCGTCCCGGGGAGCTGTTTTTT.

The chain recombines TRBV20-1 with TRBJ2-5, with D hard to call. V lost 8 bases, J lost 2 bases, and 18 bases lay in between. Germline CDR1 and CDR2: DFQATT and SNEGSKA (reference sequence). The CDR3 covers 14 residues. The CDR3 DNA follows: TGCAGTCTCCAGCCTTCTCGATATCAAGAGACCCAGTACTTC. Its protein is CSLQPSRYQETQYF.

The sample holds many counts of this clonotype. The V call is TRBV29-1, the J call TRBJ2-3; D is unresolved. Trimming pared 1 base from V and 0 bases from J, leaving 5 bases between. The CDR3 totals 13 residues. Germline CDR1 is SQVTM and CDR2 is ANQGSEA. In DNA, the CDR3 is TGCAGCGTTGAAGGGGTTAGCACAGATACGCAGTATTTT. Translated, it gives CSVEGVSTDTQYF.

This clonotype was detected ten times or more. V and J are TRBV12-3 or TRBV12-4 and TRBJ2-3; 8 bases map to TRBD2. The V segment lost 7 bases and the J segment 4 bases; nucleotides outside the gene matches: 10. This CDR3 region has 15 residues. Here the CDR3 reads CASTLGLVRPDTQYF. DNA for the CDR3: TGTGCCAGCACCTTGGGACTAGTTCGTCCAGATACGCAGTATTTT.

The chain is built from TRBV12-3 or TRBV12-4 and TRBJ2-7; 7 bases map to TRBD1. Trimming took 3 bases from V and 2 from J; bases not matched to a gene: 4. CDR3 length: 14 residues. The CDR3 nucleotides read TGTGCCAGCAGTTTCGGGACAGAGACCTACGAGCAGTACTTC. Protein product: CASSFGTETYEQYF.

This sequence joins TRBV20-1 and TRBJ2-3; TRBD2 is a possible D gene (6 bases). There are 18 residues in the CDR3. Per germline, CDR1 DFQATT and CDR2 SNEGSKA (reference sequence). With 5 bases removed from V and 3 bases from J, the gap between germline ends came to 27 bases. The CDR3 loop reads CSACPTVAGRFGTDTQYF. The CDR3 coding sequence is TGCAGTGCTTGCCCCACGGTGGCGGGACGTTTCGGGACAGATACGCAGTATTTT.

The chain is built from TRBV12-3 or TRBV12-4 and TRBJ1-5; TRBD1 might be the D (5 bases). V lost 3 bases to trimming and J lost 6 bases, with 12 bases between them. This CDR3 region has 14 residues. DNA for the CDR3: TGTGCCAGCAGTTTTTGGGACGTCGGTCAGCCCCAGCATTTT. Translating it yields CASSFWDVGQPQHF.

This clonotype was seen only a few times. This chain connects TRBV9 to TRBJ1-2, with 8 bases identical to TRBD1. In germline, CDR1 is SGDLS, CDR2 YYNGEE. The CDR3 contains 14 residues. V shed 0 bases and J 4 bases; nucleotides not matched to a gene: 2. The CDR3 loop reads CASSVGDRLYGYTF. The CDR3 bases are TGTGCCAGCAGCGTAGGGGACAGGCTCTATGGCTACACCTTC.

This clonotype has just a few counts. The chain carries TRBV12-3 or TRBV12-4 and TRBJ1-1, with 7 positions matching TRBD1. This CDR3 is built from 13 residues. The V and J ends lost 6 bases and 4 bases, in that order; junction bases with no gene match: 5. The CDR3 protein is CASSITGATEAFF. The CDR3 bases are TGTGCCAGCAGCATAACAGGGGCCACTGAAGCTTTCTTT.

A note on this clonotype: A much larger clone lies a single base off, so this may be a read error. The gene calls are TRBV12-3 or TRBV12-4 and TRBJ2-2; no reliable D call. Between the trimmed V and J ends, which lost 4 bases and 2 bases, there was a span of 11 bases. This CDR3 has 15 amino acids. The chain's CDR3 is CASSSSQLNTGELFF. The CDR3 coding sequence is TGTGCCAGCAGTTCGTCGCAGCTAAACACCGGGGAGCTGTTTTTT.

This clonotype was picked up many times. The genes are TRBV29-1 and TRBJ2-3; 9 bases map to TRBD1. The V and J ends lost 6 bases and 4 bases, in that order; junction bases with no gene match: 5. The germline V gene encodes CDR1 SQVTM and CDR2 ANQGSEA. CDR3 length equals 13 residues. The DNA for the CDR3 is TGCAGCGTCCCGGGACAGGGCGCAGATACGCAGTATTTT. Translation: CSVPGQGADTQYF.

This clonotype was seen a few times. V gene TRBV7-6 combines with J gene TRBJ1-2, with D unclear. The length of the CDR3 is 14 residues. Trimming took off 6 bases at V and 0 bases at J, with 11 bases between the two ends. Germline assignment: CDR1 SGHVS and CDR2 FNYEAQ. CDR3 DNA sequence: TGTGCCAGCAGTCCTTCGGGTTCTAACTATGGCTACACCTTC. Its protein is CASSPSGSNYGYTF.

The rearrangement joins TRBV7-9 to TRBJ1-2, with 7 bases aligning to TRBD1. From germline, CDR1 is SEHNR and CDR2 FQNEAQ (reference sequence). V was clipped by 3 bases and J by 4 bases; unmatched bases: 8. The CDR3 sequence is 15 residues long. In nucleotides, the CDR3 is TGTGCCAGCAGCTTGGAGGGGGGACAGACCTATGGCTACACCTTC. Amino acid sequence: CASSLEGGQTYGYTF.

This clonotype was detected ten times or more. The CDR3 DNA reads TGCGCCAGCAGCTGGCGGGACGAGCAGTACTTC. It specifies CASSWRDEQYF. The V gene is TRBV5-1, the J gene TRBJ2-7, with D possibly matching TRBD2 (5 bases). The CDR3 spans 11 residues. The germline V and J ends were trimmed by 3 bases and 5 bases, with 6 bases remaining between them. The germline CDR1 and CDR2 sequences are SGHRS and YFSETQ. The whole variable domain, remainder taken from reference TRBV5-1 and TRBJ2-7, is KAGVTQTPRYLIKTRGQQVTLSCSPISGHRSVSWYQQTPGQGLQFLFEYFSETQRNKGNFPGRFSGRQFSNSRSEMNVSTLELGDSALYLCASSWRDEQYFGPGTRLTVT.

V and J are TRBV5-3 and TRBJ2-2; tentatively, D is TRBD1 or TRBD2 (5 bases each). TRBV5-3 is reported as an ORF; its role is uncertain. There are 14 residues in the CDR3. The V and J ends lost 9 bases and 2 bases respectively, with 14 bases between them. In DNA, the CDR3 is TGTGCCATGGGCCCGGGACCTAACACCGGGGAGCTGTTTTTT. Amino acids: CAMGPGPNTGELFF.

This clonotype was observed a few times. The chain is built from TRBV6-5 and TRBJ1-5; D unclear. The CDR3 is made up of 17 amino acids. With 0 bases removed from V and 2 bases from J, the gap between germline ends came to 14 bases. Germline assignment: CDR1 MNHEY and CDR2 SVGAGI. Here the CDR3 reads CASSYSPGDRGNQPQHF. CDR3 nucleotides: TGTGCCAGCAGTTACTCCCCTGGGGATCGGGGCAATCAGCCCCAGCATTTT.